This TCR beta chain was recorded in a study of cytomegalovirus exposure and HLA in healthy donors. Study in general: T cells numbering about 179 million yielded approximately 120 million unique TCR beta sequences in an earlier analysis. Overall study results and limits: Later genetic work tied a missense DCLRE1C variant to beta-chain V and J trimming. Sequencing likely produced, as an artifact, a cluster of highly shared sequence variants.

The PCR was carried out with 60 Vbeta primers and 13 Jbeta primers. Profiled with immunoSEQ multiplex PCR; TCRdb holds only in-frame clones, not every one. The sample comprises approximately 200,000 clones, 60% to 80% of which are singletons, and about 1.8% rests with the top ten. Losses at the gene ends were 6 bases for V and 6 bases for J; bases not matched to a gene: 8. CDR1 is LNHNV, CDR2 YYDKDF, per germline (reference sequence). The CDR3 covers 15 residues. This clone was seen a single time. Its antigen is not identified. The sample was PBMCs. J is TRBJ2-1 and V is TRBV15, with 10 bases aligning to TRBD2. The source is a man younger than 35 in good health and CMV-seronegative. The DNA of the CDR3 is TGTGCCACCAGTACTCTAGCGGGAGTCCGCAATGAGCAGTTCTTC. Translating gives CATSTLAGVRNEQFF.